This T cell receptor beta chain was recovered during a study of siplizumab effects on memory and regulatory T cells. Study results and limitations: Contribution to the alloresponse seemed major for naive T cells, which also seemed more diverse than memory cells. Few alloreactive clones mapped to unstimulated subsets. Roughly 75-97% of dividing CD4+ or CD8+ clones were without an attributable naive or memory phenotype.

Libraries were prepared by immunoSEQ multiplex PCR; TCRdb keeps only in-frame clonotypes and omits some of them. The data contain approximately 97,000 clones, around nine tenths of them seen just once; the ten biggest clones take up around 1.1%. As to this clone: Its matching antigen is unknown.

Trimming shortened V by 1 base and J by 3 bases, and 7 bases separated the two germline ends. Per germline, CDR1 SGHAT and CDR2 FQNNGV. There are 14 residues in the CDR3. This chain uses TRBV11-2 with TRBJ2-1; D is perhaps TRBD1 or TRBD2 (5 bases each). The sequence was obtained from a human donor in good health. The sample comprised CD4+ T cells sorted from blood. CDR3 sequence: CASSLGGNYNEQFF. For the CDR3, the DNA is TGTGCCAGCAGCTTAGGGGGGAACTACAATGAGCAGTTCTTC.